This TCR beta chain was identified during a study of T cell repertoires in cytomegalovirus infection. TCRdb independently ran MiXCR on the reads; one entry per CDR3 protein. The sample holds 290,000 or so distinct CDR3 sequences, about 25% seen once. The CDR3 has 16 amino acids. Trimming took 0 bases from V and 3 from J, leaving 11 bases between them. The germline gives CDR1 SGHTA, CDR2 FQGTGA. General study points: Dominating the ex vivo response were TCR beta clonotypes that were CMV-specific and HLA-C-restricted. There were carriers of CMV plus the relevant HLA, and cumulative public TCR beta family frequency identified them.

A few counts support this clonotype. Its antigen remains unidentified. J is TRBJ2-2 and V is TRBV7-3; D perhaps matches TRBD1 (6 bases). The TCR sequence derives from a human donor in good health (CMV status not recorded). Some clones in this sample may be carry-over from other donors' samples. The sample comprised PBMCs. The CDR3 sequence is CASSLTTGFYTGELFF. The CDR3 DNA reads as TGTGCCAGCAGCTTAACCACAGGGTTTTACACCGGGGAGCTGTTTTTT.